This note documents a single T cell receptor beta chain sequence. These data originate in a study of blood T cell repertoires in COVID-19. In the study overall: COVID-19 samples from acute and convalescent phases originated in the United States, Italy and Spain. T cells, B-cell-depleted T cells, or PBMCs supplied cDNA or gDNA.

Trimming left V 5 bases short and J 6 bases short, with 10 bases between. CDR1 and CDR2 (germline): LNHDA, SQIVND (reference sequence). The length of the CDR3 is 12 residues. Methods used by the authors: Nucleated cell number was recorded as an estimate derived from reference gene primer amplification. Here immunoSEQ multiplex PCR was the method, and the copy in TCRdb shows in-frame clones only, minus some. D and trimming come from the DNA, and the V and J calls and clone size come from that table. The sample records roughly 230,000 clones, roughly 87% being singletons. This clonotype was obtained from a human donor in a cohort sampled during active COVID-19. The chain carries TRBV19 and TRBJ1-1; D possibly corresponds to TRBD1 (5 bases). The sample taken for sequencing was peripheral blood. The CDR3 protein is CASSWGDSEAFF. The CDR3 DNA is TGTGCCAGTAGTTGGGGGGATTCTGAAGCTTTCTTT.